These 27 T cell receptor beta chains were sequenced from one sample in a study of somatic mutations in cytotoxic T cells in rheumatoid arthritis. Profiling relied on immunoSEQ multiplex PCR, and the TCRdb table lists in-frame clones only, not all of them. The repertoire consists of 6,000 to 9,000 clones, with approximately 65% occurring once and the leading ten covering around 25%. Sequences were obtained from CD8+ T cells sorted from blood. The receptors shown here come from a woman aged 40-49 years in good health.

This clone appeared a few times. V is TRBV5-6 and J is TRBJ1-5, with unresolved D. Trimming removed 2 bases at V and 2 bases at J, with 11 bases between. CDR1 and CDR2 (germline): SGHDT, YYEEEE. This CDR3 contains 15 residues. The CDR3 region is CASSLLGRGNQPQHF. CDR3 sequence (DNA): TGTGCCAGCAGCTTACTGGGGAGGGGCAATCAGCCCCAGCATTTT.

The chain uses TRBV10-1 and TRBJ2-1; 7 bases are shared with TRBD2. Losses at the gene ends were 8 bases for V and 8 bases for J; bases not matched to a gene: 12. Per germline, CDR1 WNHNN and CDR2 SYGVQD (reference sequence). This CDR3 region has 14 residues. The CDR3 nucleotides read TGCGCCAGCGGGGAGCGGGGACTCGGAGATGAGCAGTTCTTC. The encoded protein is CASGERGLGDEQFF.

The chain has TRBV5-6 and TRBJ1-1, with D tentatively TRBD1 (5 bases). Trimming took off 4 bases at V and 2 bases at J, with 15 bases between the two ends. The CDR3 sequence is 15 residues long. Germline V lookup: CDR1 SGHDT, CDR2 YYEEEE. CDR3 amino acids: CASSVAGDLNTEAFF. CDR3 coding DNA: TGTGCCAGCAGCGTTGCGGGGGACTTAAACACTGAAGCTTTCTTT.

This chain uses TRBV7-6 with TRBJ2-7; maybe TRBD2 (6 bases). Germline lookup yields CDR1 SGHVS and CDR2 FNYEAQ. The CDR3 consists of 14 residues. The V end was cut by 4 bases, the J end by 3 bases, with 13 bases between. Written as DNA, the CDR3 is TGTGCCAGCAGCTCGGGGGACTCCCTCTACGAGCAGTACTTC. It codes for CASSSGDSLYEQYF.

The gene calls are TRBV6-5 and TRBJ2-5, with D tentatively TRBD2 (6 bases). V was trimmed by 5 bases and J by 5 bases, leaving 18 bases between them. This CDR3 contains 15 residues. The germline V gene encodes CDR1 MNHEY and CDR2 SVGAGI. The CDR3 sequence: CASSPWEANSETQYF. As DNA, the CDR3 is TGTGCCAGCAGTCCCTGGGAGGCTAATAGCGAGACCCAGTACTTC.

By sample share, this clone is medium-sized. The rearrangement uses TRBV7-9 and TRBJ2-7; possibly TRBD1 for D (5 bases). V was trimmed by 3 bases and J by 1 base, leaving 13 bases between them. This CDR3 comprises 15 residues. CDR1 and CDR2 (germline): SEHNR, FQNEAQ (reference sequence). The CDR3 loop reads CASSLFRAPSYEQYF. The DNA of the CDR3 is TGTGCCAGCAGCTTGTTCAGGGCACCGTCCTACGAGCAGTACTTC.

The V gene is TRBV30, the J gene TRBJ2-1; D is possibly TRBD1 or TRBD2 (6 bases each). The germline V gene encodes CDR1 GTSNPN and CDR2 SVGIG (reference sequence). V was clipped by 2 bases and J by 4 bases, with 15 bases between them. The CDR3 totals 15 residues. The CDR3 coding sequence is TGTGCCTGGAGTAACAGGGTGGGGGGTTACAATGAGCAGTTCTTC. Protein: CAWSNRVGGYNEQFF.

The V gene is TRBV11-3, the J gene TRBJ2-3, with D perhaps matching TRBD2 (6 bases). Deletions cut 2 bases from V and 4 bases from J, with 13 bases between. This CDR3 has 15 residues. Germline CDR1 and CDR2: SGHNT and YENEEA. This CDR3 is CASSLTGSWADTQYF. The CDR3 DNA is TGTGCCAGCAGCTTAACCGGGAGTTGGGCAGATACGCAGTATTTT.

This clone appeared a few times. The V gene is TRBV11-3, the J gene TRBJ2-1; TRBD2 agrees at 7 bases. Unmatched junction bases numbered 4, after V lost 6 bases and J lost 5 bases. The CDR3 sequence is 13 residues long. Looked up from germline, CDR1 is SGHNT and CDR2 is YENEEA. CDR3 sequence: CASRGRGDNEQFF. In DNA form, the CDR3 reads TGTGCCAGCAGGGGCCGGGGGGACAATGAGCAGTTCTTC.

The CDR3 reads CASSTGLAGPPSYEQYF. CDR3 sequence (DNA): TGTGCCAGCAGCACCGGACTAGCGGGTCCCCCCTCCTACGAGCAGTACTTC. The V gene is TRBV5-4, the J gene TRBJ2-7; TRBD2 matches at 11 bases. V was clipped by 4 bases and J by 0 bases; unmatched bases: 9. The CDR3 is 17 amino acids. In germline, CDR1 is SGHNT, CDR2 YYREEE (reference sequence).

This CDR3 reads CASSSSGRPYEQYF. The CDR3 DNA reads TGTGCCAGCAGCTCTAGCGGGAGACCCTACGAGCAGTACTTC. V and J are TRBV5-4 and TRBJ2-7, with 10 bases aligning to TRBD2. Losses at the gene ends were 3 bases for V and 2 bases for J; bases not matched to a gene: 2. The CDR3 extends over 14 amino acids. The germline CDR1 and CDR2 sequences are SGHNT and YYREEE (reference sequence). The full variable domain, its missing parts supplied by reference TRBV5-4 and TRBJ2-7, is ETGVTQSPTHLIKTRGQQVTLRCSSQSGHNTVSWYQQALGQGPQFIFQYYREEENGRGNFPPRFSGLQFPNYSSELNVNALELDDSALYLCASSSSGRPYEQYFGPGTRLTVT.

This rearrangement joins TRBV7-9 to TRBJ2-1, with 11 bases aligning to TRBD1. The trim removed 3 bases at V and 3 bases at J, leaving 4 bases unmatched. The CDR3 has 16 residues. Germline CDR1 reads SEHNR; CDR2 reads FQNEAQ (reference sequence). CDR3 DNA: TGTGCCAGCAGCTTCCCGGGACAGGGGGACTACAATGAGCAGTTCTTC. It translates to CASSFPGQGDYNEQFF.

This chain joins TRBV19 and TRBJ1-5; D is ambiguous. Per germline, CDR1 LNHDA and CDR2 SQIVND (reference sequence). This CDR3 region has 16 residues. V gave up 0 bases and J gave up 0 bases, with 9 bases separating them. The CDR3 coding sequence is TGTGCCAGTAGTATAGATCTCATAGTTAGCAATCAGCCCCAGCATTTT. This gives the protein CASSIDLIVSNQPQHF.

This clone turned up a few times. The V and J genes are TRBV4-1 and TRBJ2-1, with D tentatively TRBD1 or TRBD2 (5 bases each). Germline CDR1 is MGHRA and CDR2 is YSYEKL. Trimming took 4 bases from V and 6 from J, leaving 19 bases between them. The CDR3 is 16 residues long. CDR3 DNA: TGCGCCAGCAGCCTTTTCCTAGGGGCGGGTCGCAATGAGCAGTTCTTC. Its translation is CASSLFLGAGRNEQFF.

This chain connects TRBV10-3 to TRBJ1-1; D perhaps matches TRBD1 (6 bases). There are 14 residues in the CDR3. Per germline, CDR1 ENHRY and CDR2 SYGVKD. V was clipped by 4 bases and J by 3 bases, with 12 bases between them. The CDR3 spells CAISVGGAYTEAFF. The CDR3 bases are TGTGCCATCAGTGTGGGGGGGGCGTACACTGAAGCTTTCTTT.

This clone was counted only a few times. The chain has TRBV27 and TRBJ2-7, with TRBD2 identical over 14 bases. CDR1 is MNHEY and CDR2 is SMNVEV in the germline V gene (reference sequence). Losses at the gene ends were 4 bases for V and 3 bases for J; bases not matched to a gene: 8. This CDR3 is 17 amino acids long. CDR3 loop: CASSSHPGTSGSYEQYF. CDR3 nucleotides: TGTGCCAGCAGTTCGCACCCGGGGACTAGCGGGAGCTACGAGCAGTACTTC.

The chain joins TRBV5-6 to TRBJ2-1, with 9 bases that match TRBD2. V shed 7 bases and J 7 bases; nucleotides not matched to a gene: 9. CDR3 length: 14 residues. Germline lookup yields CDR1 SGHDT and CDR2 YYEEEE. CDR3 protein: CASDTSGSRNEQFF. The CDR3 DNA follows: TGTGCCAGCGATACTAGCGGGTCTAGGAATGAGCAGTTCTTC.

The chain carries TRBV10-3 and TRBJ2-3; D is unresolved. Germline lookup yields CDR1 ENHRY and CDR2 SYGVKD. Trimming took off 4 bases at V and 0 bases at J, with 5 bases between the two ends. CDR3 length equals 13 residues. CDR3 nucleotide sequence: TGTGCCATCAGTGGGCTTAGCACAGATACGCAGTATTTT. Translated: CAISGLSTDTQYF.

V and J are TRBV11-2 and TRBJ2-7; perhaps TRBD2 as D (6 bases). V was pared by 4 bases and J by 7 bases, with 23 bases between. Germline V CDR1 and CDR2: SGHAT, FQNNGV. This CDR3 spans 16 amino acids. CDR3 nucleotide sequence: TGTGCCAGCAGCTGGGGCAACCCCACCCTCGGAGGGGAGCAGTACTTC. Amino acid sequence: CASSWGNPTLGGEQYF.

The count of this clone is one. V usage is TRBV10-3 and J usage is TRBJ2-7; a possible D gene is TRBD2 (5 bases). Per the germline V gene, CDR1 is ENHRY and CDR2 is SYGVKD. V was pared by 8 bases and J by 2 bases, with 16 bases between. The CDR3 is 14 amino acids. The CDR3 reads CAISETTSPYEQYF. In DNA form, the CDR3 reads TGTGCCATCTCAGAAACAACTAGTCCCTACGAGCAGTACTTC.

V is TRBV27 and J is TRBJ1-2; D might be TRBD1 (5 bases). The germline CDR1 and CDR2 sequences are MNHEY and SMNVEV (reference sequence). V was pared by 5 bases and J by 3 bases, with 19 bases between. The CDR3 loop spans 16 amino acids. CDR3 nucleotide sequence: TGTGCCAGCAGTCCCTCCGCCCTGGTCAGGGACTATGGCTACACCTTC. Its protein product is CASSPSALVRDYGYTF.

The rearrangement links TRBV5-1 to TRBJ2-1; D is ambiguous. The germline gives CDR1 SGHRS, CDR2 YFSETQ. The CDR3 is made up of 11 amino acids. V was shortened by 5 bases and J by 4 bases, with 4 bases between the two germline ends. CDR3 coding DNA: TGCGCCAGCAGGGAGTACAATGAGCAGTTCTTC. Translated: CASREYNEQFF. The whole variable domain, filled in from reference TRBV5-1 and TRBJ2-1, reads KAGVTQTPRYLIKTRGQQVTLSCSPISGHRSVSWYQQTPGQGLQFLFEYFSETQRNKGNFPGRFSGRQFSNSRSEMNVSTLELGDSALYLCASREYNEQFFGPGTRLTVL.

V is TRBV9 and J is TRBJ1-3; D not resolved. V shed 0 bases and J shed 0 bases, with 4 bases lying between them. Germline values: CDR1 SGDLS, CDR2 YYNGEE. This CDR3 has 14 amino acids. The CDR3 loop reads CASSVADSGNTIYF. Written as DNA, the CDR3 is TGTGCCAGCAGCGTAGCCGACTCTGGAAACACCATATATTTT.

In DNA, the CDR3 is TGTGCCAGCAGCCTTAGTTCCGGCGGGAGGGAAGGAGAGACCCAGTACTTC. It translates to CASSLSSGGREGETQYF. The J gene is TRBJ2-5, the V gene TRBV7-6; 9 bases match TRBD2. The CDR3 is made up of 17 amino acids. Germline trimming cut 5 bases from V and 4 bases from J; bases unmatched to any gene: 14. The germline V gene encodes CDR1 SGHVS and CDR2 FNYEAQ.

CDR3 sequence reads: CASRTSGLNEQFF. The CDR3 nucleotides read TGTGCCAGCCGGACTAGCGGGCTTAATGAGCAGTTCTTC. This chain links TRBV4-2 with TRBJ2-1; 11 nucleotides line up with TRBD2. After removal of 8 bases from V and 7 bases from J, the junction contained 4 bases not matched to a gene. CDR3 length: 13 residues. Germline-derived CDR1 and CDR2 are LGHNA and YNFKEQ.

Only a few counts were recorded for this clone. V and J are TRBV29-1 and TRBJ1-1; D is possibly TRBD1 (5 bases). With 4 bases removed from V and 6 bases from J, the gap between germline ends came to 12 bases. The CDR3 loop spans 12 amino acids. Germline V lookup: CDR1 SQVTM, CDR2 ANQGSEA. CDR3 nucleotide sequence: TGCAGCGTTGGGGAGGGGTTCCCTGAAGCTTTCTTT. Protein product: CSVGEGFPEAFF.

This chain links TRBV10-1 with TRBJ2-1; tentatively, D is TRBD1 or TRBD2 (5 bases each). This CDR3 has 11 residues. V lost 7 bases, J lost 9 bases, and 10 bases lay in between. Per the germline V gene, CDR1 is WNHNN and CDR2 is SYGVQD (reference sequence). The CDR3 is CASTDGTEQFF. Here the CDR3 DNA reads TGCGCCAGCACCGACGGGACTGAGCAGTTCTTC.